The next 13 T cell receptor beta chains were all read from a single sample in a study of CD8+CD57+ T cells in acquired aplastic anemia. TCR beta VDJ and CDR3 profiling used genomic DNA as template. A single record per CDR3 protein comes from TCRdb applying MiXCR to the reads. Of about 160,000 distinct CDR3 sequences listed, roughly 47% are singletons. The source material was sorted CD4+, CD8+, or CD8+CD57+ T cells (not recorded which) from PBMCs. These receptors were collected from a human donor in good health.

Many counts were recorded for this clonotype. In DNA, the CDR3 is TGTGCCAGCAGTCAATCGCAGTTCTTC. It translates to CASSQSQFF. V gene TRBV6-1 combines with J gene TRBJ2-1; D gene uncertain. Germline lookup yields CDR1 MNHNS and CDR2 SASEGT. The CDR3 has 9 amino acids. V was shortened by 5 bases and J by 12 bases, with 5 bases between the two germline ends.

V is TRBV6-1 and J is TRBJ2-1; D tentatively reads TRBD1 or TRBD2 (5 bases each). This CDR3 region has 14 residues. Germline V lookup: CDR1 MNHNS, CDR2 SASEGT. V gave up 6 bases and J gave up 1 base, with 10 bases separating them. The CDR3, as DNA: TGTGCCAGCAGAGAGGGACGGTCCTACAATGAGCAGTTCTTC. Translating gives CASREGRSYNEQFF.

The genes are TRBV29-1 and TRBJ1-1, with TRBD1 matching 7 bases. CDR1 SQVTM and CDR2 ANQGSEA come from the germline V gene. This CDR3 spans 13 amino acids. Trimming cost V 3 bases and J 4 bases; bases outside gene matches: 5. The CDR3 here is CSVEGRGTTEAFF. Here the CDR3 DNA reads TGCAGCGTTGAGGGCAGGGGGACCACTGAAGCTTTCTTT. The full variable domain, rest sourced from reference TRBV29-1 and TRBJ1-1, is SAVISQKPSRDICQRGTSLTIQCQVDSQVTMMFWYRQQPGQSLTLIATANQGSEATYESGFVIDKFPISRPNLTFSTLTVSNMSPEDSSIYLCSVEGRGTTEAFFGQGTRLTVV.

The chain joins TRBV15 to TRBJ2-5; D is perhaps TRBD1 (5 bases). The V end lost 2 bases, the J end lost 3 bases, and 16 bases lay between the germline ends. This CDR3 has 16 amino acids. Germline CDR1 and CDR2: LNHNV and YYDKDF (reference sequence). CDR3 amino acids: CATSRRNRSLKETQYF. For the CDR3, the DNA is TGTGCCACCAGCAGACGCAACAGGAGCCTAAAAGAGACCCAGTACTTC. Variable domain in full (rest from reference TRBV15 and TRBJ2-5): DAMVIQNPRYQVTQFGKPVTLSCSQTLNHNVMYWYQQKSSQAPKLLFHYYDKDFNNEADTPDNFQSRRPNTSFCFLDIRSPGLGDTAMYLCATSRRNRSLKETQYFGPGTRLLVL.

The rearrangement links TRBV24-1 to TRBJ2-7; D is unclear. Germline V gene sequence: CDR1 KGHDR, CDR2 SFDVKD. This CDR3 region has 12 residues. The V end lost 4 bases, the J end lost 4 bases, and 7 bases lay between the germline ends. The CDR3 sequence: CATSDRSYEQYF. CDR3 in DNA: TGTGCCACCAGTGACCGATCGTACGAGCAGTACTTC.

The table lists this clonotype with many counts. The DNA for the CDR3 is TGTGCCAGTAGCCGGGAGGTGAACACTGAAGCTTTCTTT. Encoded protein: CASSREVNTEAFF. This sequence joins TRBV19 and TRBJ1-1; D is ambiguous. V was pared by 6 bases and J by 0 bases, with 8 bases between. The CDR3 runs to 13 residues. Looked up from germline, CDR1 is LNHDA and CDR2 is SQIVND (reference sequence).

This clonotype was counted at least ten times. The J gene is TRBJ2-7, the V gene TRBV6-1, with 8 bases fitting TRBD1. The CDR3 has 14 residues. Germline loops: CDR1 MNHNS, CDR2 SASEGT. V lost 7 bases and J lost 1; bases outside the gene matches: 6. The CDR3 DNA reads TGTGCCAGCACCCGACAGGGGTATTCCTACGAGCAGTACTTC. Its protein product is CASTRQGYSYEQYF.

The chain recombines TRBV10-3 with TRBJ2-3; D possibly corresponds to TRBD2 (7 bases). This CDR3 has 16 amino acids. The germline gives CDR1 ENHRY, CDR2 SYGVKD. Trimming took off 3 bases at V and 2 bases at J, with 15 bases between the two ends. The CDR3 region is CAISERGGGVTDTQYF. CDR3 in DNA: TGTGCCATCAGTGAAAGGGGCGGGGGCGTCACAGATACGCAGTATTTT.

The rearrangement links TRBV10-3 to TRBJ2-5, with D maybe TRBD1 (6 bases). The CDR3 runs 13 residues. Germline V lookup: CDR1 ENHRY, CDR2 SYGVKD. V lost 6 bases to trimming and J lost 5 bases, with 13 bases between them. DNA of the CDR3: TGTGCCATCAGGGACAGCTATCGGGAGACCCAGTACTTC. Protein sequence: CAIRDSYRETQYF.

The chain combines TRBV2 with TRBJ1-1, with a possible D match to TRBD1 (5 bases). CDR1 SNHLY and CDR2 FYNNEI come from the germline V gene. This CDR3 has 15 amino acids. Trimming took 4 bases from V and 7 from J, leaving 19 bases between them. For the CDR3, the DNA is TGTGCCAGCAGTGGTGGGGTTGGGGGAAGGGTTGAAGCTTTCTTT. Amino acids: CASSGGVGGRVEAFF.

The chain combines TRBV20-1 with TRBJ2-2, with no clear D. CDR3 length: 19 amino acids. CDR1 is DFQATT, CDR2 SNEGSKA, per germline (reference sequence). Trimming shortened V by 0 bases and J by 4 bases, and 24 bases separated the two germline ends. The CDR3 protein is CSARDVASSATRLTGELFF. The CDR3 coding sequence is TGCAGTGCTAGAGATGTTGCCAGCAGTGCGACACGTCTCACCGGGGAGCTGTTTTTT.

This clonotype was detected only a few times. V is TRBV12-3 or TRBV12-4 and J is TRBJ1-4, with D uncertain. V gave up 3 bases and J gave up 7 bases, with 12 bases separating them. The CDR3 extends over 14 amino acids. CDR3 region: CASSLKVSFEKLFF. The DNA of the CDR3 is TGTGCCAGCAGTTTGAAGGTCTCTTTTGAAAAACTGTTTTTT.

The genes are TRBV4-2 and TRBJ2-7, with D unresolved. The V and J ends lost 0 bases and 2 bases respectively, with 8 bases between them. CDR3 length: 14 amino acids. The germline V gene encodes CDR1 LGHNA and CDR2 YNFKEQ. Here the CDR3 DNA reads TGTGCCAGCAGCCAAGATGTCGTGGCCTACGAGCAGTACTTC. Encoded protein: CASSQDVVAYEQYF.